This T cell receptor beta chain stems from a study of Graves' ophthalmopathy and Graves' hyperthyroidism. This clonotype was observed at least ten times. Transcripts of RNA were the source for amplifying TCR beta CDR3 regions. Second-round multiplex PCR followed a first-round RT-PCR using HTBI primers. One entry per CDR3 protein results from TCRdb running MiXCR on the multiplex PCR reads. Of just over 600,000 distinct CDR3 sequences in the sample, 20% to 25% are singletons; the top ten hold roughly 6.9%. This receptor was obtained from a woman between 18 and 29 years old with stable Graves' hyperthyroidism. Some clones in this sample may be carry-over from other donors' samples. Sequences were obtained from peripheral blood.

CDR3 DNA: TGTGCCAGCAGTCCGCAGGAGGGCCCCGGCCAGCCCCAGCATTTT. Translating gives CASSPQEGPGQPQHF. This rearrangement joins TRBV12-3 or TRBV12-4 to TRBJ1-5; D not resolved. CDR3 length: 15 residues. Trimming removed 5 bases from V and 7 bases from J, with 18 bases in between.